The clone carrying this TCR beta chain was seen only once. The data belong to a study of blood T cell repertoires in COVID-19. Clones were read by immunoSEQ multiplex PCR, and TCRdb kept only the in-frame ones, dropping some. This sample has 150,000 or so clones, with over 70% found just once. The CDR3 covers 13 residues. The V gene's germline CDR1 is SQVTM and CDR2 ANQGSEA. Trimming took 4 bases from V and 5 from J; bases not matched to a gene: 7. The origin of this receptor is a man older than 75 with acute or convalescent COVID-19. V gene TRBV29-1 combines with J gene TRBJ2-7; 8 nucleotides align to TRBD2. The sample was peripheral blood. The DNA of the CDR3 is TGCAGCGTTGTGTCTAGCGGGTTCCACGAGCAGTACTTC. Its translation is CSVVSSGFHEQYF.